Listed below are T cell receptor beta chains from one sample, sequenced in a study of cytomegalovirus exposure and HLA in healthy donors. Libraries were prepared by immunoSEQ multiplex PCR; TCRdb keeps only in-frame clonotypes and omits some of them. The listing contains about 54,000 clones. Sequenced: PBMCs. The receptors were gathered from a woman aged 40 to 55 in good health and CMV-seronegative. Each CDR3 is given with its conserved first and last residue. D genes are given only for firm matches.

TRBJ2-2 | TRBV4-2 | TRBD1 | CASSQNGGQSTGELFF | TGTGCCAGCAGCCAAAATGGGGGACAGAGCACCGGGGAGCTGTTTTTT
TRBJ2-7 | TRBV5-1 | NA | CASSLGGLAAIVGEQYF | TGCGCCAGCAGCTTGGGCGGGCTCGCCGCAATTGTGGGCGAGCAGTACTTC
TRBJ2-1 | TRBV7-7 | NA | CASSLAGRGGETQFF | TGTGCCAGCAGCTTAGCGGGGCGAGGTGGAGAGACCCAGTTCTTC
TRBJ2-1 | TRBV9 | TRBD1 | CASSVTDGQGVTNEQFF | TGTGCCAGCAGCGTAACCGATGGACAGGGGGTAACCAATGAGCAGTTCTTC
TRBJ2-5 | TRBV7-2 | TRBD1 | CASSLQGVGETQYF | TGTGCCAGCAGCTTACAGGGGGTTGGAGAGACCCAGTACTTC
TRBJ1-2 | TRBV6-5 | TRBD1 | CASSSPGRGHGYTF | TGTGCCAGCAGTTCGCCTGGAAGGGGGCATGGCTACACCTTC
TRBJ1-2 | TRBV7-2 | TRBD1 | CASSFGGQPVPYGYTF | TGTGCCAGCAGCTTCGGGGGACAGCCCGTCCCCTATGGCTACACCTTC
TRBJ2-3 | TRBV6-1 | NA | CASRRDSHTDTQYF | TGTGCCAGCAGGCGGGACAGTCACACAGATACGCAGTATTTT
TRBJ1-2 | TRBV6-5 | NA | CASSSVEGYTF | TGTGCCAGCAGTTCGGTTGAGGGCTACACCTTC
TRBJ1-2 | TRBV6-5 | TRBD1 | CASMPGGNYGYTF | TGTGCCAGCATGCCAGGGGGCAACTATGGCTACACCTTC
TRBJ2-2 | TRBV29-1 | TRBD1 | CSVDGQGSTGELFF | TGCAGCGTTGACGGACAGGGCTCAACCGGGGAGCTGTTTTTT
TRBJ1-1 | TRBV27 | NA | CASSLWGTGRNTEAFF | TGTGCCAGCAGTTTATGGGGAACAGGTAGGAACACTGAAGCTTTCTTT
TRBJ1-2 | TRBV5-4 | NA | CASSPGEGGYTF | TGTGCCAGCAGCCCAGGGGAGGGTGGCTACACCTTC
TRBJ1-2 | TRBV19 | NA | CASSPDNYNYGYTF | TGTGCCAGTAGTCCGGACAATTACAACTATGGCTACACCTTC
TRBJ1-2 | TRBV4-3 | NA | CASSQDRQGGIGYTF | TGCGCCAGCAGCCAAGATCGTCAGGGAGGGATTGGCTACACCTTC
TRBJ2-5 | TRBV7-2 | TRBD2 | CASSSLAEETQYF | TGTGCCAGCAGCTCCCTAGCGGAAGAGACCCAGTACTTC
TRBJ2-1 | TRBV14 | TRBD2 | CASGSGSNNEQFF | TGTGCCAGCGGTAGCGGGAGTAATAATGAGCAGTTCTTC
TRBJ2-5 | TRBV28 | TRBD2 | CASSKEGLGNQETQYF | TGTGCCAGCAGCAAAGAGGGACTAGGGAACCAAGAGACCCAGTACTTC
TRBJ2-5 | TRBV6-4 | TRBD1 | CASSLRTGGLETQYF | TGTGCCAGCAGTCTAAGGACAGGGGGCCTGGAGACCCAGTACTTC
TRBJ1-1 | TRBV5-6 | NA | CASSLRGGRNTEAFF | TGTGCCAGCAGCCTGCGGGGGGGAAGGAACACTGAAGCTTTCTTT
TRBJ1-2 | TRBV7-6 | TRBD1 | CASSPAYRGLSYGYTF | TGTGCCAGCAGCCCCGCTTACAGGGGGCTAAGCTATGGCTACACCTTC
TRBJ1-1 | TRBV28 | NA | CASSSDGGMNTEAFF | TGTGCCAGCAGTTCTGATGGGGGGATGAACACTGAAGCTTTCTTT
TRBJ1-3 | TRBV30 | NA | CAWSGQAKVSGNTIYF | TGTGCCTGGAGTGGACAGGCGAAGGTGTCTGGAAACACCATATATTTT
TRBJ1-1 | TRBV2 | TRBD1 | CASSVDRVNTEAFF | TGTGCCAGCAGTGTGGACAGGGTAAACACTGAAGCTTTCTTT
TRBJ2-7 | TRBV28 | NA | CASSEGVPWEQYF | TGTGCCAGCAGTGAGGGAGTCCCGTGGGAGCAGTACTTC
TRBJ1-1 | TRBV27 | NA | CASSSTHPGVTEAFF | TGTGCCAGCAGTTCTACCCATCCAGGGGTCACTGAAGCTTTCTTT
TRBJ1-1 | TRBV28 | TRBD1 | CASSPQGDRTEAFF | TGTGCCAGCAGTCCACAGGGGGATCGGACTGAAGCTTTCTTT
TRBJ2-1 | TRBV19 | NA | CASSILAKPYNEQFF | TGTGCCAGTAGTATACTAGCAAAACCCTACAATGAGCAGTTCTTC
TRBJ1-5 | TRBV30 | NA | CAWNQNNQPQHF | TGTGCCTGGAACCAGAACAATCAGCCCCAGCATTTT
TRBJ2-2 | TRBV25-1 | NA | CASSGGVGGNTGELFF | TGTGCCAGCAGTGGAGGGGTGGGAGGGAACACCGGGGAGCTGTTTTTT
TRBJ2-1 | TRBV30 | NA | CAWRDLNNEQFF | TGTGCCTGGAGGGACTTGAACAATGAGCAGTTCTTC
TRBJ2-7 | TRBV28 | NA | CASRRQVGISYEQYF | TGTGCCAGCAGGAGACAGGTAGGAATCTCCTACGAGCAGTACTTC
TRBJ2-3 | TRBV27 | NA | CASSLYPTDTQYF | TGTGCCAGCAGTTTATATCCGACAGATACGCAGTATTTT
TRBJ2-7 | TRBV7-9 | TRBD1 | CASSLGQGSHEQYF | TGTGCCAGCAGCTTGGGACAGGGATCCCACGAGCAGTACTTC
TRBJ1-1 | TRBV5-6 | TRBD1 | CASRPYTGEGPEAFF | TGTGCCAGCAGACCCTATACAGGGGAAGGGCCTGAAGCTTTCTTT
TRBJ1-1 | TRBV30 | NA | CALNSGNTEAFF | TGTGCCCTTAATAGCGGGAACACTGAAGCTTTCTTT
TRBJ2-5 | TRBV18 | TRBD2 | CASSPRGSGSTETQYF | TGTGCCAGCTCACCAAGGGGTAGCGGGAGCACGGAGACCCAGTACTTC
TRBJ2-7 | TRBV27 | TRBD2 | CASGKTSGSYEQYF | TGTGCCAGCGGGAAGACTAGCGGGTCCTACGAGCAGTACTTC
TRBJ2-7 | TRBV28 | NA | CASTSSAYEQYF | TGTGCCAGCACGAGTAGCGCCTACGAGCAGTACTTC
TRBJ2-1 | TRBV7-9 | TRBD1 | CASSVVPSRQGRRDEQFF | TGTGCCAGCAGCGTAGTACCATCCAGACAGGGACGACGCGATGAGCAGTTCTTC
TRBJ2-2 | TRBV11-2 | NA | CASGGAVGELFF | TGTGCCAGCGGTGGGGCAGTCGGGGAGCTGTTTTTT
TRBJ1-6 | TRBV7-2 | TRBD1 | CASSRDRKLNNSPLHF | TGTGCCAGCAGCAGGGACAGAAAACTAAATAATTCACCCCTCCACTTT
TRBJ1-1 | TRBV19 | NA | CASSITGNTEAFF | TGTGCCAGTAGTATAACCGGGAACACTGAAGCTTTCTTT
TRBJ1-4 | TRBV6-5 | NA | CASSLGGGNEKLFF | TGTGCCAGCAGCCTCGGGGGGGGTAATGAAAAACTGTTTTTT
TRBJ2-7 | TRBV20-1 | NA | CSANRDEQYF | TGCAGTGCTAACAGGGACGAGCAGTACTTC
TRBJ1-1 | TRBV28 | NA | CATTGGAEAFF | TGTGCCACTACCGGCGGGGCTGAAGCTTTCTTT
TRBJ2-3 | TRBV19 | TRBD2 | CASSISGLAGGPLGDTQYF | TGTGCCAGTAGTATATCCGGACTAGCGGGAGGGCCATTGGGAGATACGCAGTATTTT
TRBJ2-7 | TRBV7-9 | NA | CASSPGKAPYEQYF | TGTGCCAGCAGCCCCGGGAAGGCCCCATACGAGCAGTACTTC
TRBJ2-7 | TRBV6-1 | NA | CASSEWGLGYEQYF | TGTGCCAGCAGTGAATGGGGGCTAGGCTACGAGCAGTACTTC
TRBJ1-5 | TRBV19 | TRBD1 | CASRTGISDQPQHF | TGTGCCAGTAGGACAGGGATCTCAGATCAGCCCCAGCATTTT
TRBJ1-2 | TRBV6-5 | NA | CASSSLRGPGYGYTF | TGTGCCAGCAGTAGCCTGCGGGGGCCGGGCTATGGCTACACCTTC
TRBJ2-1 | TRBV19 | TRBD2 | CASSIGPREGHEQFF | TGTGCCAGTAGTATAGGGCCGCGGGAGGGCCATGAGCAGTTCTTC
TRBJ2-7 | TRBV27 | TRBD1 | CASSHRTGQAYEQYF | TGTGCCAGCAGCCACCGGACAGGCCAAGCCTACGAGCAGTACTTC
TRBJ2-7 | TRBV7-9 | NA | CASSLVDNEQYF | TGTGCCAGCAGCTTGGTGGACAACGAGCAGTACTTC
TRBJ2-5 | TRBV25-1 | TRBD2 | CASSESAREGLLETQYF | TGTGCCAGCAGTGAATCCGCAAGGGAGGGCCTTTTGGAGACCCAGTACTTC
TRBJ1-1 | TRBV14 | NA | CASSQGARSVWAFF | TGTGCCAGCAGCCAAGGGGCAAGGTCAGTTTGGGCTTTCTTT
TRBJ2-7 | TRBV18 | NA | CASSSAGSYEQYF | TGTGCCAGCTCTTCGGCGGGCTCCTACGAGCAGTACTTC